In its sample, the clone carrying this T cell receptor beta chain was seen once. This record comes from a study of blood T cell repertoires in COVID-19. The CDR3 covers 15 residues. The V gene's germline CDR1 is MNHEY and CDR2 SVGAGI. J was trimmed by 8 bases and V by 9 bases; bases with no gene match: 8. In the source study's methods: Using reference gene primer amplification, nucleated cell counts were estimated. Clones were read by immunoSEQ multiplex PCR, and TCRdb kept only the in-frame ones, dropping some. V, J and clone size derive from that table, while D and trimming were established from the DNA sequence. The data show around 58,000 clones, 90% seen once.

The source of this sequence is a man between 60 and 75 years old with active COVID-19. Source material: peripheral blood. The chain carries TRBV6-5 and TRBJ2-1; 15 bases map to TRBD2. The CDR3 sequence is CASPGLAGGIDEQFF. The CDR3, as DNA: TGTGCCAGTCCGGGACTAGCGGGAGGAATTGATGAGCAGTTCTTC.